The source of this T cell receptor (beta chain) is a study of tumor-infiltrating lymphocytes in primary liver carcinoma. Study information: These patients were men and women whose ages were 30 to 69 years.

TCR beta cDNA came from about 500 ng total RNA, primed with a constant-region primer. A slightly modified ARM-PCR protocol with three nested multiplex PCR rounds produced these TCR beta libraries. TCRdb redid the calling of the multiplex PCR reads with MiXCR, one entry per CDR3 protein. Of about 92,000 distinct CDR3 sequences listed, about 70% are singletons. Extraction of RNA together with DNA used roughly 19-31 mg of unsorted bulk tissue. In the case of this clonotype: At one of its ends the junction is not consistent with the germline gene, which may arise from a read error.

Sequenced: tumor-adjacent normal liver tissue. The receptor's source is a man aged 40-55 years with primary liver carcinoma and hepatitis B virus infection.

The CDR3 reads CSAEIYSEDDQYF. The CDR3 region has the DNA TGCAGCGCTGAAATTTACAGCGAAGACGACCAGTACTTC. The V call is TRBV29-1, the J call TRBJ2-7; D remains ambiguous. The germline CDR1 and CDR2 sequences are SQVTM and ANQGSEA. The CDR3 runs 13 residues.